This TCR beta chain was obtained from a study of blood T cell repertoires in COVID-19. With V trimmed by 5 bases and J by 4 bases, 13 bases remained unmatched. CDR3 length: 16 amino acids. CDR1 is SEHNR and CDR2 is FQNEAQ in the germline V gene (reference sequence). Some clones are missing from TCRdb's copy, which holds only in-frame ones; the method was immunoSEQ multiplex PCR. The data show hundreds of thousands of clones, more than 70% seen once. This clone was counted only a few times. The rearrangement links TRBV7-9 to TRBJ1-2; 7 nucleotides match TRBD1. The specimen sequenced was PBMCs or T cells enriched from blood (not recorded which). The TCR was taken from a woman aged 45-60 years who had recovered from COVID-19. The CDR3 loop reads CASSPTGTESVYGYTF. CDR3 coding DNA: TGTGCCAGCAGCCCGACCGGGACAGAGTCCGTCTATGGCTACACCTTC.